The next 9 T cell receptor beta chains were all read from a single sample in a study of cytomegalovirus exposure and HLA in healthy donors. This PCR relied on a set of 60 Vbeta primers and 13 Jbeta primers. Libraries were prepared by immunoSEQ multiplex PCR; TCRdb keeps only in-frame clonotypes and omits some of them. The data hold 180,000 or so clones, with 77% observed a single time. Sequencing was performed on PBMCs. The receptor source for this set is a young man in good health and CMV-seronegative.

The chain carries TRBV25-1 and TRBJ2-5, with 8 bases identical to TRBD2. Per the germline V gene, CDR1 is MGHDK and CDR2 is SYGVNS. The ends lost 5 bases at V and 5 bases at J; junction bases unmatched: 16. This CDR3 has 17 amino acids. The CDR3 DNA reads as TGTGCCAGCAGTATCGACTGGCGGGAGGCCTTTGTGGAGACCCAGTACTTC. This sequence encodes CASSIDWREAFVETQYF.

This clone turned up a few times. In DNA, the CDR3 is TGTGCCAGCAGCAGGACAGGAGGTAGCAATCAGCCCCAGCATTTT. It specifies CASSRTGGSNQPQHF. V usage is TRBV2 and J usage is TRBJ1-5; 7 bases map to TRBD1. CDR1 SNHLY and CDR2 FYNNEI come from the germline V gene. The CDR3 covers 15 residues. Trimming removed 6 bases from V and 0 bases from J; junction bases left unmatched: 5.

In nucleotides, the CDR3 is TGTGCCAGCAGCCCCAGTTCAGGCCAAAACACTGAAGCTTTCTTT. Protein: CASSPSSGQNTEAFF. The genes are TRBV11-2 and TRBJ1-1; D unclear. The V gene's germline CDR1 is SGHAT and CDR2 FQNNGV. This CDR3 contains 15 residues. V was shortened by 5 bases and J by 2 bases, with 15 bases between the two germline ends.

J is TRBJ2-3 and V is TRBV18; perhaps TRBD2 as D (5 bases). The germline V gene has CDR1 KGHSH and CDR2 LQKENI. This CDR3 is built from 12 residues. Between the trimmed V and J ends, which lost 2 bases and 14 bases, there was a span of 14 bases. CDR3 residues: CASSPGGLGSYF. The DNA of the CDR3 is TGTGCCAGCTCACCAGGAGGCCTAGGGTCGTATTTT.

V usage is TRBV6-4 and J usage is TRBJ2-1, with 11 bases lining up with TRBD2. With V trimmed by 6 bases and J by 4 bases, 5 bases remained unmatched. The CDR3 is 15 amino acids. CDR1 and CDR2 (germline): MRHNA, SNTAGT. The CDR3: CASSPTSGEYNEQFF. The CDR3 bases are TGTGCCAGCAGCCCGACTAGCGGGGAGTACAATGAGCAGTTCTTC.

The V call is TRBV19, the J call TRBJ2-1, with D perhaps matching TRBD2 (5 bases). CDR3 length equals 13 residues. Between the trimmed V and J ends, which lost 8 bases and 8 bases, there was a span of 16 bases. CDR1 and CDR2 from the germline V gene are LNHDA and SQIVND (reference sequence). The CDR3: CASSYAVRDEQFF. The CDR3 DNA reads TGTGCCAGTTCCTACGCAGTGCGGGATGAGCAGTTCTTC. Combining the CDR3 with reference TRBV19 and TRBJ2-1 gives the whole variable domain DGGITQSPKYLFRKEGQNVTLSCEQNLNHDAMYWYRQDPGQGLRLIYYSQIVNDFQKGDIAEGYSVSREKKESFPLTVTSAQKNPTAFYLCASSYAVRDEQFFGPGTRLTVL.

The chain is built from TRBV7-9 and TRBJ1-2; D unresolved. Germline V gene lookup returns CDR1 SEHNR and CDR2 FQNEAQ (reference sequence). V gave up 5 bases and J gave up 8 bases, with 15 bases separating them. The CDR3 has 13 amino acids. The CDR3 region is CASSLSEGWGYTF. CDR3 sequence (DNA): TGTGCCAGCAGCCTGAGTGAGGGATGGGGCTACACCTTC.

The CDR3 loop is CASSVGGQRSYEQYF. The CDR3 DNA reads TGTGCCAGCAGTGTTGGGGGCCAGAGGTCCTACGAGCAGTACTTC. This sequence joins TRBV2 and TRBJ2-7; D perhaps matches TRBD1 (6 bases). CDR3 size: 15 residues. Germline values: CDR1 SNHLY, CDR2 FYNNEI. Trimming took 4 bases from V and 1 from J, leaving 14 bases between them.

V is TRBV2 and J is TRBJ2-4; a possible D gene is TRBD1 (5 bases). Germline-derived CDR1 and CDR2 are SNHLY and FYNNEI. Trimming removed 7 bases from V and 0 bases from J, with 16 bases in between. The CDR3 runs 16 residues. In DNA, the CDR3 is TGTGCCAGCACCCAAAGGGGAACCGTAGCCAAAAACATTCAGTACTTC. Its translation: CASTQRGTVAKNIQYF.